The entry below gives a single TCR beta chain sequence along with its context. Antigen unknown. This sample was taken from a study of human T cells and chemical hapten exposure. Study information: Scalp application of diphenylcyclopropenone was performed weekly in patients across the entire roughly 25-week study. Patch tests applied 0.01% DPC to the upper back, read at 6 days.

Study outcomes and limitations: TCRs above 1 in 1000 frequency did not change with DPC sensitization.

Using its own MiXCR run on the RACE reads, TCRdb lists one record per CDR3 protein. Of under 200,000 distinct CDR3 sequences in the sample, nearly 30% were seen once. Germline V gene data show CDR1 as SQVTM and CDR2 as ANQGSEA. The CDR3 sequence is 11 residues long. V lost 8 bases to trimming and J lost 8 bases, with 15 bases between them. Time point denoted: pre-sensitization, week 0. Treatment: therapeutic diphenylcyclopropenone sensitization with weekly scalp DPC. Unfractionated whole blood yielded total RNA. This sequence originates from a woman in her twenties or thirties with alopecia areata. Some clones in this sample may be carry-over from other donors' samples. The chain recombines TRBV29-1 with TRBJ1-1, with D possibly TRBD1 on 5 matching bases. This material consisted of whole blood, taken in connection with sensitization to the hapten diphenylcyclopropenone (DPC). CDR3 loop: CSLRDAGEAFF. The CDR3 DNA sequence: TGCAGCCTGAGGGACGCCGGGGAAGCTTTCTTT.